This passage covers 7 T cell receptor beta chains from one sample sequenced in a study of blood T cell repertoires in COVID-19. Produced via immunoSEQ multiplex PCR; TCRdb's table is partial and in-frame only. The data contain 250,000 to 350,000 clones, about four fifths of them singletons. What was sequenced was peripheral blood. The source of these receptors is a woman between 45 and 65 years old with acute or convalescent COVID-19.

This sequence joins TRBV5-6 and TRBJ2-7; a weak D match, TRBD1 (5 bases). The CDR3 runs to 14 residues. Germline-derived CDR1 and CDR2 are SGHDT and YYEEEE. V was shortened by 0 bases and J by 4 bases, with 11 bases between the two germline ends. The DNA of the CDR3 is TGTGCCAGCAGCTTGGACAGGCGCCTATACGAGCAGTACTTC. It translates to CASSLDRRLYEQYF.

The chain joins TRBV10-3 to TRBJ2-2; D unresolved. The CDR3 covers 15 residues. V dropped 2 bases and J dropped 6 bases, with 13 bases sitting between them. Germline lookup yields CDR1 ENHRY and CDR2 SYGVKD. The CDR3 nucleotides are TGTGCCATCAGTGAGACAGAAGTGTCCGCCGGGGAGCTGTTTTTT. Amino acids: CAISETEVSAGELFF.

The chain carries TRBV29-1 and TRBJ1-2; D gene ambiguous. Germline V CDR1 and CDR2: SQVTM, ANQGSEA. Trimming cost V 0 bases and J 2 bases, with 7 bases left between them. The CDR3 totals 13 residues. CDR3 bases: TGCAGCGTTGAAGAGGGAGGGAACTATGGCTACACCTTC. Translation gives CSVEEGGNYGYTF.

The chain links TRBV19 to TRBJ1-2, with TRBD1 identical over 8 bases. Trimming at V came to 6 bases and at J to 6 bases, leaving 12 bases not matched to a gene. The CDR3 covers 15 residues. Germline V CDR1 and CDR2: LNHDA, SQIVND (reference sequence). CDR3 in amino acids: CASRLPDRGRDGYTF. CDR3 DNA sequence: TGTGCCAGTAGGCTCCCAGACAGGGGAAGGGATGGCTACACCTTC. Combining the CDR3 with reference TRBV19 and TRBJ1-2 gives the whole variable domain DGGITQSPKYLFRKEGQNVTLSCEQNLNHDAMYWYRQDPGQGLRLIYYSQIVNDFQKGDIAEGYSVSREKKESFPLTVTSAQKNPTAFYLCASRLPDRGRDGYTFGSGTRLTVV.

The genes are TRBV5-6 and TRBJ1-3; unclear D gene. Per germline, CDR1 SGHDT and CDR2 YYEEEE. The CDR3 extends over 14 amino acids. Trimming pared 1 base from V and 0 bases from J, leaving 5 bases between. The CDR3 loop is CASSLSGSGNTIYF. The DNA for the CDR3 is TGTGCCAGCAGCTTGTCAGGCTCTGGAAACACCATATATTTT. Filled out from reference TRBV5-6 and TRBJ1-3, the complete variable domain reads DAGVTQSPTHLIKTRGQQVTLRCSPKSGHDTVSWYQQALGQGPQFIFQYYEEEERQRGNFPDRFSGHQFPNYSSELNVNALLLGDSALYLCASSLSGSGNTIYFGEGSWLTVV.

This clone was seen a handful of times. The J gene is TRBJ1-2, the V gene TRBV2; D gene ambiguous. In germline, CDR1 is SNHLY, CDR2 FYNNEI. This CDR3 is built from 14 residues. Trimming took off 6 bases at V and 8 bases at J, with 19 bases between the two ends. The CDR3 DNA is TGTGCCAGCAGACCCGTAGAAGGGCGGGAAGGCTACACCTTC. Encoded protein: CASRPVEGREGYTF.

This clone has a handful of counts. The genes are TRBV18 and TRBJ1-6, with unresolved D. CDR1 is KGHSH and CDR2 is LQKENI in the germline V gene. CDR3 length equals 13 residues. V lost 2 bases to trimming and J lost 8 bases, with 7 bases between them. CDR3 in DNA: TGTGCCAGCTCACCAGGGCCAGATTCACCCCTCCACTTT. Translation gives CASSPGPDSPLHF.